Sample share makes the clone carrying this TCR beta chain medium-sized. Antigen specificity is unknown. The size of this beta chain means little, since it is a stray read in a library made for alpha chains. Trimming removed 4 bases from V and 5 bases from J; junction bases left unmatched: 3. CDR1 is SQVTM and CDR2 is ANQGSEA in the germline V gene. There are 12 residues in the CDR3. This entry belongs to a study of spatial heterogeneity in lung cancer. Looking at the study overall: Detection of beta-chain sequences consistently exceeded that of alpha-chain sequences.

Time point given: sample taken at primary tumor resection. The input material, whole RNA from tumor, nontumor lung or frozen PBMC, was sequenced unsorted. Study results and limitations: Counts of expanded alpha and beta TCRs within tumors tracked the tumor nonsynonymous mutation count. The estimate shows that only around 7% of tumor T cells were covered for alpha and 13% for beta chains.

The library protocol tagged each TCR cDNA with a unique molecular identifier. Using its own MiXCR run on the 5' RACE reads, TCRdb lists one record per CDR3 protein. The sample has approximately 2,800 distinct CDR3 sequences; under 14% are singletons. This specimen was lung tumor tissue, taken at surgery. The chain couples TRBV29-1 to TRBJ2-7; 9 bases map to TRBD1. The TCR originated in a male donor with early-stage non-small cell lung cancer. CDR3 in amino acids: CSVGDRVHEQYF. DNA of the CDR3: TGCAGCGTTGGGGACAGGGTACACGAGCAGTACTTC.